What follows is one T cell receptor beta chain and its context. The antigen remains undetermined. This record comes from a study of CXCR3-negative and CXCR3-positive naive CD8 T cells. As for the study in general: With about 1.5 +/- 0.3 million reads per library, the TRB reads numbered around 130 million in total. The study, taken as a whole, reports: The TRB CDR3s that CXCR3-positive naive cells carried were more hydrophobic than those of CXCR3-negative naive cells. Memory cells showed distinct TRBV-TRBJ patterns, while the two naive subsets matched.

With UMI labels, 5' RACE was used to prepare the TRB cDNA libraries. TCRdb re-called the 5' RACE reads and catalogs CDR3 proteins one per entry, DNA excluded. This table lists approximately 90,000 distinct CDR3 sequences. CDR1 MNHEY and CDR2 SVGEGT come from the germline V gene. The CDR3 runs to 16 residues. Source material: naive CXCR3+ CD8+ T cells from blood. The subset here: CD45RO-CCR7+CD27+CD95- naive CD8+ T cells expressing CXCR3 (TNR3+). This clonotype was obtained from a human donor in good health. Some clones in this sample may be carry-over from other donors' samples. The chain couples TRBV6-2 or TRBV6-3 to TRBJ2-1; TCRdb proposes TRBD1, but this gene call is untestable without DNA. CDR3 region: CASSLQGSGIHNEQFF.